This T cell receptor (beta chain) was recovered during a study of blood T cell repertoires in COVID-19. About the research overall: The United States, Italy and Spain were the sources of the acute and convalescent COVID-19 samples. PBMCs, B-cell-depleted T cells, or T cells were the source of the cDNA or gDNA that made up the material.

This clone has only a few counts. The table came from immunoSEQ multiplex PCR; TCRdb's copy has only in-frame clones and leaves some out. The sample shows 9,500 to 13,000 clones, around four fifths of them seen only once. V lost 7 bases to trimming and J lost 2 bases, with 12 bases between them. Germline assignment: CDR1 PRHDT and CDR2 FYEKMQ (reference sequence). The CDR3 consists of 13 residues. This chain joins TRBV13 and TRBJ2-7, with D perhaps matching TRBD2 (6 bases). Sequenced sample: peripheral blood. The sequence derives from a human donor in a cohort sampled during active COVID-19. The CDR3 sequence is CASIQRAPYEQYF. The CDR3 coding sequence is TGTGCCAGCATTCAGCGGGCCCCCTACGAGCAGTACTTC.